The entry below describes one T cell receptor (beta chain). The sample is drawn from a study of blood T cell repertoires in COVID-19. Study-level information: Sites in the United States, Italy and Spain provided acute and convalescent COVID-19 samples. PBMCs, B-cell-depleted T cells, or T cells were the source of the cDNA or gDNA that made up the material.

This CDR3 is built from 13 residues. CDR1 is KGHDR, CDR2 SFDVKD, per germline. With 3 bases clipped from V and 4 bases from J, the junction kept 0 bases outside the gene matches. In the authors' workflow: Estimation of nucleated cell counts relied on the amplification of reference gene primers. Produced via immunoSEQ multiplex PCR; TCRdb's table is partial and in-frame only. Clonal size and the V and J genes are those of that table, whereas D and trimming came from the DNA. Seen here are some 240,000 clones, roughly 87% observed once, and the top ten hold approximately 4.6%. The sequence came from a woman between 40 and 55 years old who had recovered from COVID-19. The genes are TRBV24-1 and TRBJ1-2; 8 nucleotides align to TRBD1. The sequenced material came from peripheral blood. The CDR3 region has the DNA TGTGCCACCAGTGATGGACAGGGCTATGGCTACACCTTC. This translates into CATSDGQGYGYTF.